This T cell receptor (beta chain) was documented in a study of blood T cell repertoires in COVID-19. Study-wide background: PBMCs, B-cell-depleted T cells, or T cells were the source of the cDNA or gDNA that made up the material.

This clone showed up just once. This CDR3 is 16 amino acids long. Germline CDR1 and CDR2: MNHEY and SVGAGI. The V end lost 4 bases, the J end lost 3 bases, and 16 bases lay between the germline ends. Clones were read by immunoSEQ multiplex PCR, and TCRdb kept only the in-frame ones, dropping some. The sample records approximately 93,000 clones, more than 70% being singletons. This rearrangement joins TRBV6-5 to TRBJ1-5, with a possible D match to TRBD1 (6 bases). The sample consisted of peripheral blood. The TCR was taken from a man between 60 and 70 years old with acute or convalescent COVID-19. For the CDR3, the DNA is TGTGCCAGCAGTTTCAAGGCCGACAGGCCCAATCAGCCCCAGCATTTT. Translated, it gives CASSFKADRPNQPQHF.